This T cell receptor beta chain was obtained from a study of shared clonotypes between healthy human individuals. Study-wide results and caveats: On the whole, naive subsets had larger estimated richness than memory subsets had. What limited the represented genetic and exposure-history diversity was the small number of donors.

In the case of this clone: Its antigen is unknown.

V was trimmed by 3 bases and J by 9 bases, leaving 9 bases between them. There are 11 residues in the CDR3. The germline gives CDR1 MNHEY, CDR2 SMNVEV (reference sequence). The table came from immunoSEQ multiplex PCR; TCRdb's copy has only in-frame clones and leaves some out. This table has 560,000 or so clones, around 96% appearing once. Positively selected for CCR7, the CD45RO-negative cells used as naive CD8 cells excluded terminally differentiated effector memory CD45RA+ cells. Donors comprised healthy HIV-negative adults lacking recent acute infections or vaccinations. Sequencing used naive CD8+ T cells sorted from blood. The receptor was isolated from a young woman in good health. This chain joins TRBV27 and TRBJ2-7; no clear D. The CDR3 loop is CASSFGSRQYF. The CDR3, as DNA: TGTGCCAGCAGTTTCGGATCGAGGCAGTACTTC.